The present TCR beta chain was sequenced within a study of blood T cell repertoires in COVID-19. Study-wide context: There were acute and convalescent COVID-19 samples, and they came from the United States, Italy and Spain. Sample material is recorded as cDNA or gDNA derived from T cells, B-cell-depleted T cells, or PBMCs.

Source study methods: Reference gene primers were amplified, and this amplification served to estimate nucleated cell counts. Produced via immunoSEQ multiplex PCR; TCRdb's table is partial and in-frame only. V and J calls and clone size follow that table, whereas D and trimming were derived from the DNA. The sample lists 220,000 or so clones; more than 85% were seen once. Seattle-derived patients entered the study during active infection and were followed longitudinally. The V and J ends lost 5 bases and 5 bases, in that order; junction bases with no gene match: 7. This CDR3 is built from 16 residues. Germline CDR1 is SGHTA and CDR2 is FQGTGA.

This chain joins TRBV7-3 and TRBJ2-2; 11 bases agree with TRBD2. Sequencing was carried out using peripheral blood. This sequence was found in a woman between 45 and 60 years old with COVID-19, enrolled during active disease. CDR3 DNA: TGTGCCAGCAGCCCTTTGAGACTAGCGGGGACCGGGGAGCTGTTTTTT. This sequence encodes CASSPLRLAGTGELFF.